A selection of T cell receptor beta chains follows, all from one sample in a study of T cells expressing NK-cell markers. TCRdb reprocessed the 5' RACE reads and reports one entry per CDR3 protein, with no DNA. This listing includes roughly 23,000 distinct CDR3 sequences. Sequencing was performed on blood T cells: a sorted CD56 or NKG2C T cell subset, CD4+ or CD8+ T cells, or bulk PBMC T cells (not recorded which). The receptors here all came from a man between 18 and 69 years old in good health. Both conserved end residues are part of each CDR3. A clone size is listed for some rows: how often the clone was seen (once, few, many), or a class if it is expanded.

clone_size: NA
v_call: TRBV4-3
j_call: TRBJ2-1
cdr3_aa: CASSQSSGGAYNEQFF

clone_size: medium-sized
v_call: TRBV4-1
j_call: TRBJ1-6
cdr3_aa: CASSQADSPLHF

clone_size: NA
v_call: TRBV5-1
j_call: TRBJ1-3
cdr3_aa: CASSLDPRGGTGNTIYF

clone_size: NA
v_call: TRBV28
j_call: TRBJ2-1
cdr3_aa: CASSLPPPGKGKVYNEQFF

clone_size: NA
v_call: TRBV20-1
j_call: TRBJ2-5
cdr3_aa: CSARDLSDRGLETQYF

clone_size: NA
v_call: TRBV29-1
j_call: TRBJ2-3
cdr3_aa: CSVRTGGGTDTQYF

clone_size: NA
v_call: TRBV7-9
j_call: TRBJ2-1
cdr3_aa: CASRRAGTSVSEQFF

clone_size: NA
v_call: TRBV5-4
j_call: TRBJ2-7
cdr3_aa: CASSPGGEGSYEQYF

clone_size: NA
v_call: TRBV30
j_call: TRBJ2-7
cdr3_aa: CAWSRTGVGEQYF

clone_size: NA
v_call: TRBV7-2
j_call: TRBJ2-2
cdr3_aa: CASSLVTGELFF

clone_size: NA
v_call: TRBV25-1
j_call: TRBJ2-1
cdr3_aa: CASGRGQYNEQFF

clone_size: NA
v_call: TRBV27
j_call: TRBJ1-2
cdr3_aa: CASSLFGQGASNYGYTF

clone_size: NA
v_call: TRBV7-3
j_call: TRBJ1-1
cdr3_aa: CASSLGYNTEAFF

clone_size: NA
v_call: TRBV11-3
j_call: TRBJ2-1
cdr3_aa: CASSPGDSGGNEQFF

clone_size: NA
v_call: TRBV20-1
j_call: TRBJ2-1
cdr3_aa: CSAPNYDQGRKEQFF

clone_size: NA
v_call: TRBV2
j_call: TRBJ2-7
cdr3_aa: CASRSDQGGEQYF

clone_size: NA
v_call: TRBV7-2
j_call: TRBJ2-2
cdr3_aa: CASSLGSRGGTGELFF

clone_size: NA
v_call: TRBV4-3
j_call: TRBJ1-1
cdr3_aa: CASSQERVLNTEAFF

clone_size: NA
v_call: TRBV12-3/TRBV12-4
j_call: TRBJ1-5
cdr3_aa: CASSLGGVQPQHF

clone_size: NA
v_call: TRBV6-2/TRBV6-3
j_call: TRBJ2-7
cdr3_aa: CASSYDRGLNLYEQYF

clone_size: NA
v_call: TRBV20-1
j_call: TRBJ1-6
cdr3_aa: CSAEKQGARNSPLHF

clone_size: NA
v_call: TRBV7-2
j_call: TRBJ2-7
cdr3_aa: CASSLWAQGTFTYEQYF

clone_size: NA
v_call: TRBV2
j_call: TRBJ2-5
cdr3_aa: CASNRQPQETQYF

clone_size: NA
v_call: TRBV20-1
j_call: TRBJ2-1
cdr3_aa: CSARPRTRRSYNEQFF